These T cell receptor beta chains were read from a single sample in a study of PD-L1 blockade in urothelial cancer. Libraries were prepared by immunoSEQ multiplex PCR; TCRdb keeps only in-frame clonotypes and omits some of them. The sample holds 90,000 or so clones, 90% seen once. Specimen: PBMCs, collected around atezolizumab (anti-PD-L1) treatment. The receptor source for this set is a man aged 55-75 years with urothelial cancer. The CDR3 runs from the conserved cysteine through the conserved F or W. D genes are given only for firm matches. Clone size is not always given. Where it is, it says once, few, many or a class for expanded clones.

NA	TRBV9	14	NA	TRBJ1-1	TGTGCCAGCAGCCCAGGGCACATGAACACTGAAGCTTTCTTT	CASSPGHMNTEAFF
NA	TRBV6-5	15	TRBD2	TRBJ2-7	TGTGCCAGCAGTTATTCCAGCGGGAGTTTCTACGAGCAGTACTTC	CASSYSSGSFYEQYF
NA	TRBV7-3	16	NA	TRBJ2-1	TGTGCCAGCAGCGTAAGCTCCGGGACTTCCGGGGGTGAGCAGTTCTTC	CASSVSSGTSGGEQFF
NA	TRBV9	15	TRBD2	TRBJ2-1	TGTGCCAGCAGCGTAGGCGTCGGGGGGTCCAATGAGCAGTTCTTC	CASSVGVGGSNEQFF
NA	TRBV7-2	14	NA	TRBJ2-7	TGTGCCAGCAGCTTGGGTAGGCAGGGGTACGAGCAGTACTTC	CASSLGRQGYEQYF
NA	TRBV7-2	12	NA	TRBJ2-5	TGTGCCAGCAGCTTAGGGCACGAGACCCAGTACTTC	CASSLGHETQYF
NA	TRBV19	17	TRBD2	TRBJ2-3	TGTGCCAGTAGCCACTCGACTAGCCTAAACGTCGCAGATACGCAGTATTTT	CASSHSTSLNVADTQYF
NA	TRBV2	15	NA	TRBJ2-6	TGTGCCAGCAGTGAACAGGGATCTGGGGCCAACGTCCTGACTTTC	CASSEQGSGANVLTF
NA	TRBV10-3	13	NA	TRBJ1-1	TGTGCCATCCGCCCGGACATGAACACTGAAGCTTTCTTT	CAIRPDMNTEAFF
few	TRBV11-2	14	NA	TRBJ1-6	TGTGCCAGCAGCTTAGATGGGCAGGGCGATCCCCTCCACTTT	CASSLDGQGDPLHF
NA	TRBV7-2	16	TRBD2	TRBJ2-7	TGTGCCAGCAGCTTATTTGGCTTAGCGGGGAGGTACGAGCAGTACTTC	CASSLFGLAGRYEQYF
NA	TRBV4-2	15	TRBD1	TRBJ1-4	TGTGCCAGCAGCCAACACAGGGGGCGTGTAGGAAAACTGTTTTTT	CASSQHRGRVGKLFF
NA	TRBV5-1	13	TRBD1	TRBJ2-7	TGCGCCAGCAGCACGGGACAGGTCGGCGAGCAGTACTTC	CASSTGQVGEQYF
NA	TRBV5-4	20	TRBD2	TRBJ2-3	TGTGCCAGCAGCTTGGCCCCGACTAGCGGGAGGACTTATAGCACAGATACGCAGTATTTT	CASSLAPTSGRTYSTDTQYF
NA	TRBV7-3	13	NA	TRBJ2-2	TGTGCCAGCAGCGTCGAGTGGACCGGGGAGCTGTTTTTT	CASSVEWTGELFF
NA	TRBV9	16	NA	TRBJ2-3	TGTGCCAGCAGCGTAGAGGAGGGGGGGCTCGGAGATACGCAGTATTTT	CASSVEEGGLGDTQYF